This TCR beta chain derives from a study of T-cell reconstitution after alpha-beta-depleted transplantation in children. Unique molecular identifiers were incorporated when the TCRbeta library was constructed. MiXCR, applied by TCRdb to the PCR reads, yields one record per CDR3 protein. The sample holds under 350,000 distinct CDR3 sequences, approximately 9.6% seen once. CDR1 and CDR2 from the germline V gene are SGHRS and YFSETQ. Losses at the gene ends were 4 bases for V and 5 bases for J; bases not matched to a gene: 8. This CDR3 is built from 15 residues. The sequenced sample was PBMCs from the stem cell graft donor, obtained from the stem cell graft. The rearrangement links TRBV5-1 to TRBJ2-3, with 9 bases lining up with TRBD1. The receptor was derived from a human donor who donated a stem cell graft to a child with SCID. CDR3 protein: CASSLQGAPRDTQYF. DNA for the CDR3: TGCGCCAGCAGCCTACAGGGGGCGCCCAGAGATACGCAGTATTTT. Using reference TRBV5-1 and TRBJ2-3 for the parts outside the CDR3, the full variable domain is KAGVTQTPRYLIKTRGQQVTLSCSPISGHRSVSWYQQTPGQGLQFLFEYFSETQRNKGNFPGRFSGRQFSNSRSEMNVSTLELGDSALYLCASSLQGAPRDTQYFGPGTRLTVL.